This T cell receptor beta chain was obtained from a study of OX40 agonist ivuxolimab in advanced cancers. At the level of the study: Patients received ivuxolimab, an intravenous treatment, every 2 weeks at 0.01 to 10 mg/kg.

Concerning this clone: No antigen is known for it.

Measured with immunoSEQ multiplex PCR; TCRdb has only the in-frame clones, and not every one. Of fewer than 100,000 clones listed, around 80% are singletons. Germline loops: CDR1 WSHSY, CDR2 SAAADI. The CDR3 has 12 residues. The germline V and J ends were trimmed by 3 bases and 2 bases, with 1 base remaining between them. Study-wide results and limits: The expanded peripheral T cells' antigen specificity was not determined. CD8+ T cells averaged more expanded clones than CD4+.

The chain joins TRBV10-2 to TRBJ2-2; D is uncertain. The sequence was obtained from an adult with an advanced solid tumor such as melanoma, head and neck, liver or kidney cancer. Here the sequenced sample was CD4+ or CD8+ T cells sorted from blood, taken in a trial of the OX40 agonist ivuxolimab. For the CDR3, the DNA is TGCGCCAGCAGTGACAACACCGGGGAGCTGTTTTTT. Residues: CASSDNTGELFF.